This TCR beta chain emerged from a study of OX40 agonist ivuxolimab in advanced cancers. Study at large: Patients took ivuxolimab, an agonistic anti-OX40 (CD134) antibody.

The CDR3 runs 14 residues. V was shortened by 0 bases and J by 5 bases, with 9 bases between the two germline ends. Per the germline V gene, CDR1 is MNHNY and CDR2 is SVGAGI (reference sequence). TCRdb's table, derived via immunoSEQ multiplex PCR, lists solely in-frame clones and lacks some. The sample has 90,000 to 100,000 clones, approximately 91% seen once. Concerning this clone: The target antigen is unknown.

Overall study results and limits: Antigen targets of the expanded peripheral T cells went undetermined. CD4+ and CD8+ blood T cells expanded clonally by week 6 at 0.1 to 3.0 mg/kg. Some of the lowest clonal expansion was seen in partial responders at 0.1-3.0 mg/kg.

The sequenced sample was CD4+ or CD8+ T cells sorted from blood, obtained in a trial of the OX40 agonist ivuxolimab. V gene TRBV6-6 combines with J gene TRBJ2-3; D is uncertain. The sequence derives from an adult with an advanced solid tumor such as melanoma, head and neck, liver or kidney cancer. The CDR3 DNA is TGTGCCAGCAGTTACTCGGGTTACGGAGATACGCAGTATTTT. Protein: CASSYSGYGDTQYF.